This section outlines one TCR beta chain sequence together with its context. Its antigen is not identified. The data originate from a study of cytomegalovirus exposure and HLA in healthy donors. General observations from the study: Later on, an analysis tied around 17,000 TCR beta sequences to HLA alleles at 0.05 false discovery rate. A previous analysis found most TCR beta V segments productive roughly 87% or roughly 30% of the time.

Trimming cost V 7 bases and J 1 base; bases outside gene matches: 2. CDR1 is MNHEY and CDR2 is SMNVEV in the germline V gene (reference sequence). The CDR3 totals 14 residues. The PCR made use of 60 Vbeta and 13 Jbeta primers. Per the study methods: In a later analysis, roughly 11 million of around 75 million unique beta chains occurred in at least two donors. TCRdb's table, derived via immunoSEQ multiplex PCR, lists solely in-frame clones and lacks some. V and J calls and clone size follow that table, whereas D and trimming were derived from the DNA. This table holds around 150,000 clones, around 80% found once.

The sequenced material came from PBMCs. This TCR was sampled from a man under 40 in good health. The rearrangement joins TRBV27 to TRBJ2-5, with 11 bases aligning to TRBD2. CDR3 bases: TGTGCCAGCAAAGGACTAGCGGGCCAAGAGACCCAGTACTTC. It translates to CASKGLAGQETQYF.